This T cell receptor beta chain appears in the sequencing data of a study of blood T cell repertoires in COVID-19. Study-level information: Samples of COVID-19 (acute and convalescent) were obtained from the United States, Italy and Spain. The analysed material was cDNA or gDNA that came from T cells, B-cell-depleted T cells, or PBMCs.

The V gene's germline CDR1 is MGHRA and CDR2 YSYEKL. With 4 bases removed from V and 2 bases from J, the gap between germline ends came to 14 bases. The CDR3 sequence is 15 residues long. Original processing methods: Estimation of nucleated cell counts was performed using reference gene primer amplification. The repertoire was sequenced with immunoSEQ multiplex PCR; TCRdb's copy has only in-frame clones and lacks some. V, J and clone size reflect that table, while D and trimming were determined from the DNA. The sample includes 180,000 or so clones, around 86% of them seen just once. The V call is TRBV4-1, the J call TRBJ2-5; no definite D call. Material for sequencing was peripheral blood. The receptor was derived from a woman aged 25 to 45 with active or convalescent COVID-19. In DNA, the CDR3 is TGCGCCAGCAGCCCCTTGGCAGGAAAACAAGAGACCCAGTACTTC. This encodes CASSPLAGKQETQYF.